One and the same sample provided the 9 T cell receptor beta chains below, sequenced in a study of blood T cell repertoires in COVID-19 (dated by TCRdb to the early 2020s). The method was the immunoSEQ multiplex PCR assay. TCRdb's version of the immuneACCESS table is confined to in-frame rearrangements and falls short of the full clone set. An unresolved V gene accounts for under half of the shortfall where checked; the remainder is of unknown origin. This sample is represented by under 250,000 clones; around 87% of them were singletons. The top ten clonotypes cover over 6% of the sample. The source material was peripheral blood. The receptors come from a woman aged 70-85 years with active or convalescent COVID-19.

This clone was seen more than once but under ten times. The J gene is TRBJ1-1, the V gene TRBV7-8; TRBD1 matches 7 bases. Looked up from germline, CDR1 is SGHVS and CDR2 is FQNEAQ. Losses at the gene ends were 6 bases for V and 0 bases for J; bases not matched to a gene: 10. The CDR3 loop spans 16 amino acids. This CDR3 is CASSIRGTAMNTEAFF. The CDR3 DNA follows: TGTGCCAGCAGTATTCGGGGGACAGCGATGAACACTGAAGCTTTCTTT.

Here the CDR3 reads CASSFQEGRLAGPPETQYF. The CDR3 nucleotides are TGTGCCAGCAGCTTCCAGGAGGGGCGACTAGCGGGTCCCCCAGAGACCCAGTACTTC. The gene calls are TRBV11-3 and TRBJ2-5, with TRBD2 matching 10 bases. After removal of 3 bases from V and 4 bases from J, the junction contained 17 bases not matched to a gene. This CDR3 spans 19 amino acids. Per the germline V gene, CDR1 is SGHNT and CDR2 is YENEEA.

In DNA form, the CDR3 reads TGTGCCAGCAGCTTAATCGCAGACACCATATATTTT. This sequence encodes CASSLIADTIYF. The chain has TRBV7-8 and TRBJ1-3; D unclear. The germline CDR1 and CDR2 sequences are SGHVS and FQNEAQ. Trimming left V 2 bases short and J 8 bases short, with 7 bases between. The CDR3 has 12 residues.

The rearrangement joins TRBV6-2 or TRBV6-3 to TRBJ2-5, with no clear D. The CDR3 runs 12 residues. Trimming took 5 bases from V and 4 from J, leaving 8 bases between them. In germline, CDR1 is MNHEY, CDR2 SVGEGT. The CDR3 sequence is CASSQSRETQYF. CDR3 in DNA: TGTGCCAGCAGTCAATCTAGAGAGACCCAGTACTTC.

This CDR3 reads CASSATGGGTGELFF. The CDR3 bases are TGTGCCAGCAGTGCGACAGGGGGAGGCACCGGGGAGCTGTTTTTT. V gene TRBV6-2 or TRBV6-3 combines with J gene TRBJ2-2; TRBD1 matches 9 bases. After removal of 5 bases from V and 4 bases from J, the junction contained 5 bases not matched to a gene. Germline-derived CDR1 and CDR2 are MNHEY and SVGEGT. The CDR3 totals 15 residues.

The rearrangement uses TRBV5-6 and TRBJ1-1; D might be TRBD1 (5 bases). There are 14 residues in the CDR3. Looked up from germline, CDR1 is SGHDT and CDR2 is YYEEEE. The germline V and J ends were trimmed by 5 bases and 1 base, with 12 bases remaining between them. In nucleotides, the CDR3 is TGTGCCAGCAGACCCGGACACGCGAACACTGAAGCTTTCTTT. Translation: CASRPGHANTEAFF. The full variable domain, its missing parts supplied by reference TRBV5-6 and TRBJ1-1, is DAGVTQSPTHLIKTRGQQVTLRCSPKSGHDTVSWYQQALGQGPQFIFQYYEEEERQRGNFPDRFSGHQFPNYSSELNVNALLLGDSALYLCASRPGHANTEAFFGQGTRLTVV.

This clone was detected only once. V is TRBV11-2 and J is TRBJ2-5; TRBD1 agrees at 10 bases. The ends lost 5 bases at V and 5 bases at J; junction bases unmatched: 8. Germline V gives CDR1 SGHAT, CDR2 FQNNGV. The CDR3 totals 15 residues. CDR3 residues: CASSPGTGVEETQYF. The CDR3 region has the DNA TGTGCCAGCAGCCCAGGGACAGGGGTGGAGGAGACCCAGTACTTC.

This clone was observed a single time. The chain carries TRBV5-5 and TRBJ2-4; 11 nucleotides match TRBD2. V dropped 4 bases and J dropped 7; count of bases not matched to a gene: 10. The CDR3 length is 16 residues. CDR1 is SGHKS, CDR2 YYEKEE, per germline (reference sequence). The chain's CDR3 is CASSLRLAGIGNIQYF. DNA for the CDR3: TGTGCCAGCAGCCTACGACTAGCGGGGATTGGGAACATTCAGTACTTC.

This clone was seen only a few times. The chain couples TRBV6-5 to TRBJ1-5, with D possibly matching TRBD1 (6 bases). The CDR3 sequence is 14 residues long. The V and J ends lost 2 bases and 7 bases respectively, with 12 bases between them. Per the germline V gene, CDR1 is MNHEY and CDR2 is SVGAGI. The CDR3 loop reads CASSYGEGGQPQHF. CDR3 sequence (DNA): TGTGCCAGCAGTTACGGAGAGGGGGGGCAGCCCCAGCATTTT.